The 25 T cell receptor beta chains reported below all come from one sample, sequenced in a study of cytomegalovirus exposure and HLA in healthy donors. The PCR was carried out with 60 Vbeta primers and 13 Jbeta primers. TCRdb's table, derived via immunoSEQ multiplex PCR, lists solely in-frame clones and lacks some. The table lists roughly 80,000 clones, 80% to 90% of them singletons. The sample taken for sequencing was PBMCs. Source of these receptors: a woman in her twenties or thirties in good health and CMV-seronegative.

The chain recombines TRBV5-1 with TRBJ1-1; 10 bases agree with TRBD1. The germline gives CDR1 SGHRS, CDR2 YFSETQ. With 3 bases clipped from V and 6 bases from J, the junction kept 8 bases outside the gene matches. This CDR3 region has 15 residues. Here the CDR3 DNA reads TGCGCCAGCAGCTCTAGGACAGGGGGTGTCGCTGAAGCTTTCTTT. It encodes CASSSRTGGVAEAFF.

Only one count was recorded for this clone. J is TRBJ2-7 and V is TRBV28; D not certain. Trimming took 3 bases from V and 4 from J, leaving 4 bases between them. The CDR3 length is 11 residues. Germline assignment: CDR1 MDHEN and CDR2 SYDVKM. The CDR3 reads CASSLRYEQYF. The CDR3 region has the DNA TGTGCCAGCAGTTTGAGGTACGAGCAGTACTTC.

This chain joins TRBV15 and TRBJ2-6, with a weak D call TRBD1 (5 bases). CDR1 is LNHNV, CDR2 YYDKDF, per germline (reference sequence). The CDR3 extends over 15 amino acids. V was shortened by 3 bases and J by 4 bases, with 10 bases between the two germline ends. CDR3 loop: CATSRQGSGANVLTF. The CDR3 DNA follows: TGTGCCACCAGCAGGCAGGGTTCCGGGGCCAACGTCCTGACTTTC. Full variable domain (outside the CDR3, taken from reference TRBV15 and TRBJ2-6): DAMVIQNPRYQVTQFGKPVTLSCSQTLNHNVMYWYQQKSSQAPKLLFHYYDKDFNNEADTPDNFQSRRPNTSFCFLDIRSPGLGDTAMYLCATSRQGSGANVLTFGAGSRLTVL.

This chain links TRBV15 with TRBJ2-1, with 7 bases fitting TRBD2. Germline V lookup: CDR1 LNHNV, CDR2 YYDKDF (reference sequence). The CDR3 extends over 14 amino acids. The junction had 7 bases not matched to a gene; V was cut back by 5 bases and J by 6 bases. CDR3: CATSGRDRVNEQFF. The CDR3 DNA is TGTGCCACCAGCGGGAGGGATCGGGTCAATGAGCAGTTCTTC. The full variable domain, its missing parts supplied by reference TRBV15 and TRBJ2-1, is DAMVIQNPRYQVTQFGKPVTLSCSQTLNHNVMYWYQQKSSQAPKLLFHYYDKDFNNEADTPDNFQSRRPNTSFCFLDIRSPGLGDTAMYLCATSGRDRVNEQFFGPGTRLTVL.

This chain joins TRBV29-1 and TRBJ2-7; 10 bases align to TRBD2. The CDR3 is 13 residues long. In germline, CDR1 is SQVTM, CDR2 ANQGSEA. Trimming at V came to 4 bases and at J to 6 bases, leaving 6 bases not matched to a gene. The CDR3 sequence: CSVGSSGRGEQYF. CDR3 sequence (DNA): TGCAGCGTTGGGTCTAGCGGGAGAGGCGAGCAGTACTTC.

The V and J genes are TRBV6-1 and TRBJ2-7, with TRBD2 matching 7 bases. V lost 4 bases to trimming and J lost 4 bases; unmatched junction nucleotides: 13. Germline V gene data show CDR1 as MNHNS and CDR2 as SASEGT. CDR3 length: 16 amino acids. For the CDR3, the DNA is TGTGCCAGCAGTGCTTGGGTAAGGCAGCGGGGATACGAGCAGTACTTC. This sequence encodes CASSAWVRQRGYEQYF.

The genes are TRBV5-1 and TRBJ2-7, with a weak D call TRBD1 (5 bases). CDR1 is SGHRS and CDR2 is YFSETQ in the germline V gene. V was trimmed by 4 bases and J by 4 bases, leaving 15 bases between them. This CDR3 contains 14 residues. This CDR3 is CASSPGSPVYEQYF. DNA for the CDR3: TGCGCCAGCAGCCCAGGGTCCCCCGTATACGAGCAGTACTTC.

V is TRBV28 and J is TRBJ2-5; 10 positions match TRBD1. The CDR3 consists of 16 residues. Germline V gene data show CDR1 as MDHEN and CDR2 as SYDVKM. The V and J ends lost 6 bases and 4 bases, in that order; junction bases with no gene match: 11. The CDR3 DNA is TGTGCCAGCAGCCAATTTGGGACAGGGGTGCGAGAGACCCAGTACTTC. Its translation: CASSQFGTGVRETQYF.

The genes are TRBV7-9 and TRBJ2-5; 9 positions match TRBD2. The CDR3 spans 17 residues. Germline CDR1 and CDR2: SEHNR and FQNEAQ (reference sequence). V shed 2 bases and J 7 bases; nucleotides not matched to a gene: 14. The CDR3 sequence: CASSLTSSGVKWGTQYF. The CDR3 DNA reads as TGTGCCAGCAGCTTAACGTCTAGCGGGGTTAAGTGGGGGACCCAGTACTTC.

This sequence joins TRBV5-4 and TRBJ1-2; 7 nucleotides agree with TRBD1. V lost 0 bases to trimming and J lost 7 bases; unmatched junction nucleotides: 9. The CDR3 is 15 residues long. CDR1 is SGHNT and CDR2 is YYREEE in the germline V gene (reference sequence). The CDR3 DNA is TGTGCCAGCAGCTTGGGGCCTACAGGGGCGAGTGGCTACACCTTC. It translates to CASSLGPTGASGYTF.

J is TRBJ2-5 and V is TRBV4-3; no clear D. Germline lookup yields CDR1 LGHNA and CDR2 YSLEER. V lost 6 bases and J 1 base, leaving 9 bases between the germline ends. The length of the CDR3 is 13 residues. This CDR3 reads CASSRSPQETQYF. In nucleotides, the CDR3 is TGCGCCAGCAGTCGGTCCCCCCAAGAGACCCAGTACTTC.

This clone was detected a few times. This chain connects TRBV5-4 to TRBJ1-1; D not certain. Trimming pared 10 bases from V and 0 bases from J, leaving 19 bases between. Germline-derived CDR1 and CDR2 are SGHNT and YYREEE (reference sequence). The CDR3 totals 15 residues. The CDR3 loop is CASQPRSGLNTEAFF. Written as DNA, the CDR3 is TGTGCCTCCCAACCTAGGTCGGGTTTGAACACTGAAGCTTTCTTT.

In its sample, this clone was seen a few times. The chain combines TRBV6-5 with TRBJ2-4; 10 positions match TRBD1. Trimming removed 0 bases from V and 4 bases from J; junction bases left unmatched: 0. Germline CDR1 reads MNHEY; CDR2 reads SVGAGI. The CDR3 spans 15 residues. The chain's CDR3 is CASSYSGQGKNIQYF. The CDR3 DNA reads as TGTGCCAGCAGTTACTCGGGACAGGGGAAAAACATTCAGTACTTC.

This clone was counted a single time. The genes are TRBV27 and TRBJ1-1, with D unclear. Germline-derived CDR1 and CDR2 are MNHEY and SMNVEV (reference sequence). Between the trimmed V and J ends, which lost 3 bases and 4 bases, there was a span of 12 bases. The CDR3 has 14 residues. The CDR3: CASSLGGRSTEAFF. The DNA for the CDR3 is TGTGCCAGCAGTTTGGGAGGGCGATCCACTGAAGCTTTCTTT.

This chain uses TRBV25-1 with TRBJ2-5; TRBD2 is a possible D gene (5 bases). The V end lost 1 base, the J end lost 1 base, and 13 bases lay between the germline ends. This CDR3 region has 16 residues. Per the germline V gene, CDR1 is MGHDK and CDR2 is SYGVNS. The CDR3 protein is CASSEWASRGQETQYF. DNA of the CDR3: TGTGCCAGCAGTGAATGGGCCTCTCGGGGCCAAGAGACCCAGTACTTC.

J is TRBJ2-1 and V is TRBV5-4, with 8 bases fitting TRBD2. Germline CDR1 reads SGHNT; CDR2 reads YYREEE (reference sequence). Trimming cost V 2 bases and J 8 bases; bases outside gene matches: 6. The CDR3 runs to 14 residues. CDR3 coding DNA: TGTGCCAGCAGCTTTAGGCTAGCGGGCGATGAGCAGTTCTTC. Translating gives CASSFRLAGDEQFF.

Only a few counts were recorded for this clone. This chain links TRBV7-9 with TRBJ2-7, with D unresolved. From germline, CDR1 is SEHNR and CDR2 FQNEAQ (reference sequence). The ends were cut back, 1 base at V and 6 bases at J, with 16 bases in the middle. This CDR3 contains 15 residues. The CDR3 DNA follows: TGTGCCAGCAGCTTAGACTCTGCGCTGGTAAGCGAGCAGTACTTC. This sequence encodes CASSLDSALVSEQYF. Filled out from reference TRBV7-9 and TRBJ2-7, the complete variable domain reads DTGVSQNPRHKITKRGQNVTFRCDPISEHNRLYWYRQTLGQGPEFLTYFQNEAQLEKSRLLSDRFSAERPKGSFSTLEIQRTEQGDSAMYLCASSLDSALVSEQYFGPGTRLTVT.

This clone was detected once. The DNA for the CDR3 is TGTGCCATCAGTGAGTCGATCATAGAAGCCCAGGGGTACAATGAGCAGTTCTTC. This sequence encodes CAISESIIEAQGYNEQFF. The rearrangement uses TRBV10-3 and TRBJ2-1, with a weak D call TRBD1 (6 bases). Germline V gene data show CDR1 as ENHRY and CDR2 as SYGVKD. This CDR3 spans 18 amino acids. V lost 0 bases and J lost 4, with 19 bases in between.

The CDR3 DNA follows: TGTGCCAGCAGTTTAATTTTTAGCTCCTACGAGCAGTACTTC. As protein: CASSLIFSSYEQYF. The chain combines TRBV28 with TRBJ2-7; D unresolved. CDR3 length: 14 amino acids. Trimming stripped 2 bases from V and 0 bases from J, with 8 bases between. CDR1 MDHEN and CDR2 SYDVKM come from the germline V gene.

The rearrangement links TRBV2 to TRBJ2-7; D is possibly TRBD2 (7 bases). The length of the CDR3 is 15 residues. Germline loops: CDR1 SNHLY, CDR2 FYNNEI. Trimming shortened V by 7 bases and J by 1 base, and 17 bases separated the two germline ends. CDR3 nucleotide sequence: TGTGCCAGCAAGGGCCGAGAGGGGGGGTCCTACGAGCAGTACTTC. Its translation is CASKGREGGSYEQYF.

This chain connects TRBV10-3 to TRBJ2-1; tentative D call: TRBD2 (5 bases). The CDR3 runs 15 residues. Trimming pared 6 bases from V and 6 bases from J, leaving 18 bases between. Germline assignment: CDR1 ENHRY and CDR2 SYGVKD. In nucleotides, the CDR3 is TGTGCCATCAGCTTTGGACTCGCCCTAATCAATGAGCAGTTCTTC. It translates to CAISFGLALINEQFF.

The chain couples TRBV7-8 to TRBJ2-2; the match to TRBD2 covers 9 bases. This CDR3 comprises 20 residues. The germline CDR1 and CDR2 sequences are SGHVS and FQNEAQ. Losses at the gene ends were 5 bases for V and 2 bases for J; bases not matched to a gene: 18. In nucleotides, the CDR3 is TGTGCCAGCAGCCATGGGGTTCTAGCGGGATGGTCTCCTAACACCGGGGAGCTGTTTTTT. Translated, it gives CASSHGVLAGWSPNTGELFF.

This chain uses TRBV28 with TRBJ1-4, with 7 positions matching TRBD1. The germline V gene encodes CDR1 MDHEN and CDR2 SYDVKM. This CDR3 has 17 residues. V trimming: 5 bases; J trimming: 7 bases; junction bases outside the gene matches: 16. CDR3 bases: TGTGCCAGCAGTCTCAACAGGGGTACGGTGCTTCCTGAAAAACTGTTTTTT. This codes for CASSLNRGTVLPEKLFF.

The sample holds one count of this clone. The rearrangement uses TRBV6-1 and TRBJ1-1; D uncertain. This CDR3 contains 15 residues. Germline lookup yields CDR1 MNHNS and CDR2 SASEGT. V was cut by 4 bases and J by 4 bases, with 16 bases left in between. CDR3 nucleotides: TGTGCCAGCAGTGCCCGAAAAGCCGGTAGCACTGAAGCTTTCTTT. Translation gives CASSARKAGSTEAFF.

The J gene is TRBJ2-1, the V gene TRBV28; D might be TRBD1 (5 bases). Germline-derived CDR1 and CDR2 are MDHEN and SYDVKM. Trimming took off 6 bases at V and 2 bases at J, with 11 bases between the two ends. This CDR3 region has 14 residues. The CDR3 is CASRTRQTYNEQFF. For the CDR3, the DNA is TGTGCCAGCAGAACTCGACAGACCTACAATGAGCAGTTCTTC.